The 8 T cell receptor beta chains presented below share a single source sample, sequenced in a study of T cell responses to AZD1222 COVID-19 vaccine (dated by TCRdb to the early 2020s). The library was produced with the immunoSEQ multiplex PCR assay. TCRdb holds this immuneACCESS table with in-frame rearrangements only. Some clones are missing; in checked studies, unresolved V genes explain under half, and the rest has no known cause. For this sample the table gives some 190,000 clones, of which around 90% were detected only once. The top ten clones comprise about 2.1% of the sample. The label giving this sample's time point can be read as: about 28 days (+/-7) after the second vaccine dose. The material sequenced was peripheral blood, taken 28 days after the second AZD1222 dose. All receptors come from an adult who received the AZD1222 COVID-19 vaccine.

The chain couples TRBV18 to TRBJ1-2; 7 bases fit TRBD1. CDR1 and CDR2 from the germline V gene are KGHSH and LQKENI. With 6 bases clipped from V and 5 bases from J, the junction kept 6 bases outside the gene matches. The CDR3 sequence is 13 residues long. CDR3: CASSPGTEYGYTF. The CDR3 bases are TGTGCCAGCTCGCCCGGGACAGAATATGGCTACACCTTC.

This sequence joins TRBV9 and TRBJ2-7; D is undetermined. V gave up 0 bases and J gave up 2 bases, with 9 bases separating them. The CDR3 totals 14 residues. CDR1 SGDLS and CDR2 YYNGEE come from the germline V gene. This CDR3 reads CASSVGLHPYEQYF. Here the CDR3 DNA reads TGTGCCAGCAGCGTAGGTCTACACCCCTACGAGCAGTACTTC.

The chain couples TRBV6-5 to TRBJ2-7; tentatively, D is TRBD1 (6 bases). Trimming removed 5 bases from V and 6 bases from J, with 8 bases in between. The CDR3 is 11 amino acids. Germline V gene data show CDR1 as MNHEY and CDR2 as SVGAGI. CDR3 protein: CASSHRAEQYF. In DNA, the CDR3 is TGTGCCAGCAGTCACAGGGCCGAGCAGTACTTC.

The count of this clone is one. The V call is TRBV7-8, the J call TRBJ2-2, with TRBD2 identical over 8 bases. The CDR3 has 15 amino acids. Looked up from germline, CDR1 is SGHVS and CDR2 is FQNEAQ. With V trimmed by 6 bases and J by 7 bases, 10 bases remained unmatched. CDR3 residues: CASSLGLAGHGELFF. In nucleotides, the CDR3 is TGTGCCAGCAGTCTGGGGCTAGCGGGCCACGGGGAGCTGTTTTTT.

The gene calls are TRBV6-5 and TRBJ2-7; TRBD2 matches 11 bases. CDR1 and CDR2 from the germline V gene are MNHEY and SVGAGI. The length of the CDR3 is 16 residues. Trimming removed 0 bases from V and 6 bases from J; junction bases left unmatched: 7. CDR3 bases: TGTGCCAGCAGTTACTCGATACTAGCGGGAGTTAGCGAGCAGTACTTC. Translation: CASSYSILAGVSEQYF.

The chain employs TRBV10-3 and TRBJ1-2; D gene ambiguous. The germline gives CDR1 ENHRY, CDR2 SYGVKD. V was trimmed by 3 bases and J by 1 base, leaving 6 bases between them. The CDR3 length is 13 residues. The DNA for the CDR3 is TGTGCCATCAGTGACGAGGGTAACTATGGCTACACCTTC. Protein sequence: CAISDEGNYGYTF.

This clone was observed a single time. This rearrangement joins TRBV18 to TRBJ1-5, with no clear D. Germline CDR1 and CDR2: KGHSH and LQKENI. CDR3 length: 16 amino acids. The V end was cut by 1 base, the J end by 0 bases, with 10 bases between. Here the CDR3 reads CASSPLGSNSNQPQHF. Written as DNA, the CDR3 is TGTGCCAGCTCACCACTTGGCAGCAATAGCAATCAGCCCCAGCATTTT.

This clone was observed a single time. This sequence joins TRBV11-2 and TRBJ1-2; the D is unclear. Germline-derived CDR1 and CDR2 are SGHAT and FQNNGV. Deletions cut 0 bases from V and 6 bases from J, with 14 bases between. This CDR3 is 15 amino acids long. The CDR3: CASSLDAGDGHGYTF. The CDR3 coding sequence is TGTGCCAGCAGCTTAGATGCCGGTGACGGCCATGGCTACACCTTC.